The T cell receptor beta chain under discussion was sequenced for a study of graft-versus-host responses after intestinal transplantation. Study at large: All recipients were transplanted with multivisceral, liver-intestinal, or isolated intestinal grafts. All recipients were given anti-thymocyte globulin induction, and tacrolimus and steroids were then administered for three to four years. The study, taken as a whole, reports: Early after transplant, HvG declines were associated with peak levels of circulating GvH clones.

Notes on this clone: Its antigen is unidentified.

Trimming left V 1 base short and J 4 bases short, with 13 bases between. CDR3 size: 16 residues. Germline CDR1 reads LNHDA; CDR2 reads SQIVND (reference sequence). The data were produced by immunoSEQ multiplex PCR, yet TCRdb's version contains in-frame clones alone and is incomplete. The sample yields about 39,000 clones, just over 90% seen once. The material sequenced was PBMCs, taken approximately 700 days after intestinal transplantation. V gene TRBV19 combines with J gene TRBJ2-2; perhaps TRBD1 as D (5 bases). The receptor's source is a human patient who received an intestinal transplant, so some T cells may come from the graft donor. The DNA for the CDR3 is TGTGCCAGTAGTATAGCCCTAAAGGGGCCCACCGGGGAGCTGTTTTTT. Residues: CASSIALKGPTGELFF.